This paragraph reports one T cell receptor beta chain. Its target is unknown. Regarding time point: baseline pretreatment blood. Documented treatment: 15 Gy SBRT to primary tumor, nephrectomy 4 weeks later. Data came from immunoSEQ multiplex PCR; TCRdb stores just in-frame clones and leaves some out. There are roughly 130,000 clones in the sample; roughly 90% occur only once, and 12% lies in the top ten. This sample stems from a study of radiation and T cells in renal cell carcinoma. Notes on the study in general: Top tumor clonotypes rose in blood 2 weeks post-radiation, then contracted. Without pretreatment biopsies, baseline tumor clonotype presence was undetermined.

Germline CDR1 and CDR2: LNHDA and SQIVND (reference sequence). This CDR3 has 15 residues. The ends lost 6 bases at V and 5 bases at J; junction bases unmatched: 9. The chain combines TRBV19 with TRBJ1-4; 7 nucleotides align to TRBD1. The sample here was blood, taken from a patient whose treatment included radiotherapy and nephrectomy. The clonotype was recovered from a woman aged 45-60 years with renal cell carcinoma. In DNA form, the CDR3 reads TGTGCCAGTAGCCATATGGGGACAGAAAATGAAAAACTGTTTTTT. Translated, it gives CASSHMGTENEKLFF.